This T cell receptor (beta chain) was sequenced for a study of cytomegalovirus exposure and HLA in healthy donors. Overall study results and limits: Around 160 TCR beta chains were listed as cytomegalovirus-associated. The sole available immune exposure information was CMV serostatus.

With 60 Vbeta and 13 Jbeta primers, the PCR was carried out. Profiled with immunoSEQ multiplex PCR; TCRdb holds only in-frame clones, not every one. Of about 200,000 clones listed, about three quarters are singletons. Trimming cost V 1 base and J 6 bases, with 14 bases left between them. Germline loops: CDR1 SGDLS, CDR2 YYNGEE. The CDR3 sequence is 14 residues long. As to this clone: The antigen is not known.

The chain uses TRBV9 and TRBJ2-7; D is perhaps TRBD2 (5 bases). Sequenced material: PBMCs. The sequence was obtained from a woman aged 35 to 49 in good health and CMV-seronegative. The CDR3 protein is CASSVTGLRGEQYF. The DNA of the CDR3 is TGTGCCAGCAGCGTAACTGGTCTTCGGGGCGAGCAGTACTTC.